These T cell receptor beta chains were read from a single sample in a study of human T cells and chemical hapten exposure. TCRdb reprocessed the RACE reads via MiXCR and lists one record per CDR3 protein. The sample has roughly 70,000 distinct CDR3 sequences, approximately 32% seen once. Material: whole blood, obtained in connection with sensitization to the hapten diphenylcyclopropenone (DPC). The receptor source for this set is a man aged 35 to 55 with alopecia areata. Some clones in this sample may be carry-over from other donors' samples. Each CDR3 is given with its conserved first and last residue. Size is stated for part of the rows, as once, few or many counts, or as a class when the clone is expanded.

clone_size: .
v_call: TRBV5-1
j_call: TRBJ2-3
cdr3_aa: CASSLGQGLTDTQYF

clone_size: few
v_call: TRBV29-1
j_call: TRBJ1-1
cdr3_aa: CSVPGGFLRNTEAFF

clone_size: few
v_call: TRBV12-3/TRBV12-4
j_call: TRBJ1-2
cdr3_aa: CASSWTGVGYTF

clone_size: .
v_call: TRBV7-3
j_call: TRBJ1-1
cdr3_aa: CASSLNRVSEAFF

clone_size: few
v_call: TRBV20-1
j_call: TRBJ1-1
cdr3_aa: CSAAPLHEAFF

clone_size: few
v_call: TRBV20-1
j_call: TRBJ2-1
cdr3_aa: CSPYPGNNEQFF

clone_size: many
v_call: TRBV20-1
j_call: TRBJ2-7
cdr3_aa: CSARDRATEQYF

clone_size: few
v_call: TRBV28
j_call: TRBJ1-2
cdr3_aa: CASKTGTWNYGYTF

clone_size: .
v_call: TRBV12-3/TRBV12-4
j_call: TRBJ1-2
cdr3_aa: CASSPGQAYGYTF

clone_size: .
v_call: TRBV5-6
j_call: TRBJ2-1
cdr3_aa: CASSFRQGGSLGQFF

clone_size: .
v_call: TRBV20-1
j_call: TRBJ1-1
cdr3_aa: CSASRMNTEAFF

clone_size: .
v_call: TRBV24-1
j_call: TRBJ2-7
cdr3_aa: CATQGVNTYEQYF

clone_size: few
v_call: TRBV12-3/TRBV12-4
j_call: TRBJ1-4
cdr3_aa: CASSLQGGNEKLFF

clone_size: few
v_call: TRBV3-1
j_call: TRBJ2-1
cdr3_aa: CASSQAHFHATSGSARNEQFF

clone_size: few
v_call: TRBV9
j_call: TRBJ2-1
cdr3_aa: CASSVDINEQFF

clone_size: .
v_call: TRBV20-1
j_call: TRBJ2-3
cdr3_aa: CSAPEDSTDTQYF

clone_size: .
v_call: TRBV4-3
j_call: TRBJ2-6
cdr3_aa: CASSQGSGSGANVLTF

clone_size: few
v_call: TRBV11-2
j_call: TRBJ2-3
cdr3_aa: CASSFSRGDTQYF

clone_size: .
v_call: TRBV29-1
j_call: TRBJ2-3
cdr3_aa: CSVWTADTQYF

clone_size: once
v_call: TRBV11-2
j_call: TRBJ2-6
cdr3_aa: CASGGRSGANVLTF

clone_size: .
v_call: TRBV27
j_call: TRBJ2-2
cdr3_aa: CASSLKAITGELFF

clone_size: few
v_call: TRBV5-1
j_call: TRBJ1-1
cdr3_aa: CASSSGRSYTEAFF

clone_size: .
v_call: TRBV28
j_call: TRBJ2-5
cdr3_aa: CASSSGQGVETQYF

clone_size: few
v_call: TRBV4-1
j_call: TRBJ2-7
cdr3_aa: CASSQDRGRHSYEQYF

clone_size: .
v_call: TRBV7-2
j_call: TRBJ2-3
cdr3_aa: CASTLQRNTDTQYF

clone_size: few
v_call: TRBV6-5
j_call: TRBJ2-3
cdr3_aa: CASSYISTDTQYF

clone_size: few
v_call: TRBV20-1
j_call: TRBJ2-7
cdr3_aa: CSARTDSYEQYF

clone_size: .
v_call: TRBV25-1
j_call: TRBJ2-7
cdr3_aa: CATQPGGNEQYF

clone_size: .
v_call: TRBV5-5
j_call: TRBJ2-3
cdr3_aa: CASRPAGDTQYF

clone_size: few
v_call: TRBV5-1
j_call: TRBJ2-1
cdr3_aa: CASSSRLAGNEQFF

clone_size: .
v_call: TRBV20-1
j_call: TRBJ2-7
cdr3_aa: CSAKDGEYEQYF

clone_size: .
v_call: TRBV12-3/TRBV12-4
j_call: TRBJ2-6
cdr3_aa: CASSFGQGGTGANVLTF

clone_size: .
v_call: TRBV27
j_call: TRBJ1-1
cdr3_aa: CASSLSGQNTEAFF

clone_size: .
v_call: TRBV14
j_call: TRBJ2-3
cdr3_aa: CASSLKTDTQYF

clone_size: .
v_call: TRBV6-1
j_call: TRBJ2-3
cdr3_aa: CASSRDTLTDTQYF

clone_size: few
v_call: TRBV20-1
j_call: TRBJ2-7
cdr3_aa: CSASRTGSSEQYF